Below, 19 T cell receptor beta chains from the same sample are listed, as sequenced in a study of shared clonotypes between healthy human individuals. Method: immunoSEQ multiplex PCR; TCRdb's copy keeps in-frame clones and lacks some. The sample consists of roughly 680,000 clones, roughly two thirds of them appearing once. Sequenced sample: memory CD4+ T cells sorted from blood. Subset reported: CD45RA-negative fraction. The source is a woman aged 25-40 years in good health.

The chain is built from TRBV6-5 and TRBJ2-3; TRBD2 aligns across 11 bases. CDR1 and CDR2 from the germline V gene are MNHEY and SVGAGI. The ends lost 6 bases at V and 7 bases at J; junction bases unmatched: 6. There are 14 residues in the CDR3. CDR3 loop: CASRRLAGRNTQYF. The CDR3 coding sequence is TGTGCCAGCAGGAGACTAGCGGGACGAAATACGCAGTATTTT.

The chain recombines TRBV27 with TRBJ2-1; D possibly uses TRBD1 or TRBD2 (6 bases each). Germline-derived CDR1 and CDR2 are MNHEY and SMNVEV (reference sequence). Trimming took off 2 bases at V and 0 bases at J, with 17 bases between the two ends. The CDR3 runs 18 residues. CDR3 coding DNA: TGTGCCAGCAGTTTAGAGGGGGGCCGATGGGGCTCCTACAATGAGCAGTTCTTC. Translation: CASSLEGGRWGSYNEQFF.

The genes are TRBV11-2 and TRBJ1-1; D not resolved. Trimming left V 3 bases short and J 1 base short, with 6 bases between. The germline V gene encodes CDR1 SGHAT and CDR2 FQNNGV. The CDR3 consists of 13 residues. This chain's CDR3 is CASSFASNTEAFF. The CDR3 DNA sequence: TGTGCCAGCAGCTTCGCCTCGAACACTGAAGCTTTCTTT. The complete variable domain, with remaining parts taken from reference TRBV11-2 and TRBJ1-1, reads EAGVAQSPRYKIIEKRQSVAFWCNPISGHATLYWYQQILGQGPKLLIQFQNNGVVDDSQLPKDRFSAERLKGVDSTLKIQPAKLEDSAVYLCASSFASNTEAFFGQGTRLTVV.

V is TRBV6-1 and J is TRBJ2-7, with 7 bases that match TRBD1. Germline V gives CDR1 MNHNS, CDR2 SASEGT. This CDR3 is 14 amino acids long. V gave up 4 bases and J gave up 6 bases; unmatched junction bases: 9. The CDR3 spells CASSGRGGIGEQYF. In DNA, the CDR3 is TGTGCCAGCAGTGGAAGAGGGGGCATCGGCGAGCAGTACTTC.

The chain recombines TRBV5-6 with TRBJ2-7, with D perhaps given as TRBD1 or TRBD2 (6 bases each). The CDR3 has 18 residues. Germline V gene data show CDR1 as SGHDT and CDR2 as YYEEEE. Trimming took 4 bases from V and 5 from J, leaving 28 bases between them. This CDR3 reads CASSVRVGGRSPLDEQYF. The CDR3 nucleotides are TGTGCCAGCAGCGTCCGCGTTGGGGGGCGCTCCCCTCTGGACGAGCAGTACTTC. Full variable domain (rest looked up from reference TRBV5-6 and TRBJ2-7): DAGVTQSPTHLIKTRGQQVTLRCSPKSGHDTVSWYQQALGQGPQFIFQYYEEEERQRGNFPDRFSGHQFPNYSSELNVNALLLGDSALYLCASSVRVGGRSPLDEQYFGPGTRLTVT.

This clone was detected many times. This chain connects TRBV15 to TRBJ2-2; 7 nucleotides match TRBD1. With V trimmed by 5 bases and J by 2 bases, 5 bases remained unmatched. The CDR3 runs 15 residues. Germline values: CDR1 LNHNV, CDR2 YYDKDF (reference sequence). CDR3 DNA: TGTGCCACCAGCTGGGGACAGATTAACACCGGGGAGCTGTTTTTT. This codes for CATSWGQINTGELFF.

The chain carries TRBV19 and TRBJ2-1; TRBD2 matches 10 bases. Germline V CDR1 and CDR2: LNHDA, SQIVND (reference sequence). V shed 7 bases and J 7 bases; nucleotides not matched to a gene: 10. The CDR3 runs to 15 residues. CDR3 protein: CASTLGLAGVNEQFF. The CDR3 DNA is TGTGCCAGTACCCTAGGGCTAGCGGGAGTAAATGAGCAGTTCTTC.

J is TRBJ2-7 and V is TRBV27, with 8 bases matching TRBD1. The CDR3 is made up of 17 amino acids. After removal of 5 bases from V and 0 bases from J, the junction contained 12 bases not matched to a gene. Germline V gene sequence: CDR1 MNHEY, CDR2 SMNVEV (reference sequence). CDR3 DNA: TGTGCCAGCAGTCCTCCTCCGGGGGACAGGAGCTCCTACGAGCAGTACTTC. As protein: CASSPPPGDRSSYEQYF.

The V call is TRBV19, the J call TRBJ2-1; 9 nucleotides match TRBD2. CDR3 length equals 18 residues. Germline loops: CDR1 LNHDA, CDR2 SQIVND (reference sequence). After removal of 4 bases from V and 2 bases from J, the junction contained 12 bases not matched to a gene. The CDR3: CASSRQGLIAGAYNEQFF. In DNA, the CDR3 is TGTGCCAGTAGTAGGCAGGGTCTTATAGCGGGAGCCTACAATGAGCAGTTCTTC.

The CDR3 region has the DNA TGTGCCAGCAGCTTTGTCGGGCAGAAGAATGAAAAACTGTTTTTT. Translated, it gives CASSFVGQKNEKLFF. The V call is TRBV7-8, the J call TRBJ1-4; D gene unclear. Germline loops: CDR1 SGHVS, CDR2 FQNEAQ. The CDR3 runs 15 residues. The V gene lost 3 bases and the J gene lost 5 bases, with 13 bases spanning the gap.

The sample holds a few counts of this clone. The chain links TRBV6-5 to TRBJ2-7, with TRBD2 matching over 12 bases. Germline V gene sequence: CDR1 MNHEY, CDR2 SVGAGI. J was trimmed by 5 bases and V by 6 bases; bases with no gene match: 8. The CDR3 has 15 amino acids. The CDR3 spells CASRRLAGESNEQYF. The CDR3 coding sequence is TGTGCCAGCAGGCGACTAGCGGGAGAATCGAACGAGCAGTACTTC.

This clone turned up a few times. The same CDR3 arises from other DNA sequences in this sample as well. The chain has TRBV6-6 and TRBJ1-5; D remains ambiguous. The V end lost 2 bases, the J end lost 0 bases, and 5 bases lay between the germline ends. This CDR3 has 14 amino acids. Germline V CDR1 and CDR2: MNHNY, SVGAGI (reference sequence). The CDR3 reads CASSYGGSNQPQHF. The CDR3 region has the DNA TGTGCCAGCAGTTACGGAGGTAGCAATCAGCCCCAGCATTTT.

There are a few counts of this clone. The sample contains more than one DNA sequence encoding this CDR3. The chain couples TRBV7-9 to TRBJ2-7; D unresolved. CDR1 SEHNR and CDR2 FQNEAQ come from the germline V gene (reference sequence). Trimming cost V 3 bases and J 2 bases, with 5 bases left between them. The CDR3 loop spans 12 amino acids. CDR3 DNA: TGTGCCAGCAGCTTGGGGACCTACGAGCAGTACTTC. Its protein product is CASSLGTYEQYF.

The V gene is TRBV28, the J gene TRBJ1-5; D unclear. Trimming shortened V by 5 bases and J by 2 bases, and 16 bases separated the two germline ends. CDR1 is MDHEN, CDR2 SYDVKM, per germline. The CDR3 is 16 residues long. The CDR3 protein is CASSRRRVYGNQPQHF. CDR3 DNA: TGTGCCAGCAGTAGGCGGAGAGTTTATGGCAATCAGCCCCAGCATTTT.

The chain uses TRBV19 and TRBJ1-5; TRBD1 matches at 8 bases. This CDR3 region has 15 residues. The J segment lost 4 bases and the V segment lost 5 bases, leaving 7 bases of the junction unmatched. CDR1 and CDR2 from the germline V gene are LNHDA and SQIVND (reference sequence). CDR3 DNA sequence: TGTGCCAGTAGTGCCCCGAGACAGGGGAATCAGCCCCAGCATTTT. Translating it yields CASSAPRQGNQPQHF.

This chain uses TRBV19 with TRBJ2-5; D possibly matches TRBD1 or TRBD2 (5 bases each). The germline CDR1 and CDR2 sequences are LNHDA and SQIVND (reference sequence). The CDR3 consists of 14 residues. Trimming left V 7 bases short and J 3 bases short, with 15 bases between. The CDR3 sequence: CASKETWGKETQYF. DNA for the CDR3: TGTGCCAGTAAAGAAACCTGGGGGAAAGAGACCCAGTACTTC.

The chain couples TRBV18 to TRBJ1-5; D not certain. The V end was cut by 5 bases, the J end by 0 bases, with 5 bases between. Germline V lookup: CDR1 KGHSH, CDR2 LQKENI. The CDR3 has 13 amino acids. CDR3 sequence (DNA): TGTGCCAGCTCAGCAGATAGCAATCAGCCCCAGCATTTT. The encoded protein is CASSADSNQPQHF.

This clone came up a few times. The chain recombines TRBV12-5 with TRBJ2-5; 9 bases agree with TRBD2. CDR3 length: 17 amino acids. V lost 2 bases and J lost 0; bases outside the gene matches: 7. Germline CDR1 and CDR2: LGHNT and FRNRAP. CDR3 amino acids: CASGLRLAEGYQETQYF. In DNA form, the CDR3 reads TGTGCTAGTGGTTTGAGACTAGCGGAAGGGTACCAAGAGACCCAGTACTTC.

For the CDR3, the DNA is TGCGCCAGCAGTTTACAGGGGGCAAGCGACGAGCAGTACTTC. It translates to CASSLQGASDEQYF. The chain uses TRBV10-2 and TRBJ2-7, with 9 bases identical to TRBD1. Germline CDR1 is WSHSY and CDR2 is SAAADI. The ends lost 5 bases at V and 5 bases at J; junction bases unmatched: 7. This CDR3 contains 14 residues.